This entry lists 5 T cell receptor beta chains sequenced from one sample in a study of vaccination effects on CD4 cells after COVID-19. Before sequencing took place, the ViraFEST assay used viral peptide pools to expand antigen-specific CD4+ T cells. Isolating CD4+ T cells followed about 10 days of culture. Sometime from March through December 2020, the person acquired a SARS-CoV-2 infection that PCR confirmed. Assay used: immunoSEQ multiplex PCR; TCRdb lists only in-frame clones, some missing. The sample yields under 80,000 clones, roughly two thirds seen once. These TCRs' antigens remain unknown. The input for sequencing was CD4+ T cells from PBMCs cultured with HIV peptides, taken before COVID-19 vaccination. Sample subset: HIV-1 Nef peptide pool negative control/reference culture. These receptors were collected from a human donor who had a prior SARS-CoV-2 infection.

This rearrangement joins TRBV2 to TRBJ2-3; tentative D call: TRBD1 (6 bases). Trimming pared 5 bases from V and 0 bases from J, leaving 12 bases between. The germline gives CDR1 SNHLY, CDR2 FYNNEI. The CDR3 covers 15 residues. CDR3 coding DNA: TGTGCCAGCAGTCCTGACAGGACTAGCACAGATACGCAGTATTTT. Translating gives CASSPDRTSTDTQYF.

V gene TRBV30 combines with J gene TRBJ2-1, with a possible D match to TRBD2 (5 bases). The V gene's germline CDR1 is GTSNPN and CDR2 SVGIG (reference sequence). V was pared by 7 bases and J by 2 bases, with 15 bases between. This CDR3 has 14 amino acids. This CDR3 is CALIPRGTYNEQFF. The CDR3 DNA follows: TGTGCCTTGATACCCCGGGGAACCTACAATGAGCAGTTCTTC.

The CDR3 protein is CASSLRVLTEAFF. The DNA for the CDR3 is TGTGCCAGCAGCCTCAGGGTCCTCACTGAAGCTTTCTTT. This chain uses TRBV5-6 with TRBJ1-1; tentatively, D is TRBD1 (5 bases). The CDR3 runs to 13 residues. The V end lost 4 bases, the J end lost 4 bases, and 11 bases lay between the germline ends. The germline CDR1 and CDR2 sequences are SGHDT and YYEEEE.

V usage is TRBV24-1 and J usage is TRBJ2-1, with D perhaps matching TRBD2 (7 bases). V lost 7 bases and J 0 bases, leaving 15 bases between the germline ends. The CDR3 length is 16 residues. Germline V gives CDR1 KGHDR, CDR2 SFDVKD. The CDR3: CATSTSAGASYNEQFF. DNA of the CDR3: TGTGCCACCAGCACATCGGCGGGGGCCTCCTACAATGAGCAGTTCTTC.

Written as DNA, the CDR3 is TGTGCCAGCAGCCTGGGGGTGTGGGCGAGTTACGAGCAGTACTTC. Its translation: CASSLGVWASYEQYF. The chain recombines TRBV5-6 with TRBJ2-7, with D tentatively TRBD1 or TRBD2 (5 bases each). This CDR3 is built from 15 residues. From germline, CDR1 is SGHDT and CDR2 YYEEEE. V lost 4 bases to trimming and J lost 4 bases, with 18 bases between them.